Below are 20 T cell receptor beta chains sequenced from a single sample in a study of blood T cells in healthy people across ages. Alongside a J-beta primer mix, a sample-barcoded 5' primer served in a second PCR lasting 7 to 11 cycles. From the 5' RACE reads, TCRdb called clonotypes with MiXCR, one entry per CDR3 protein. Of over 300,000 distinct CDR3 sequences listed, roughly half are singletons. Sequencing input: blood. The receptor source for this set is a man between 60 and 75 years old in good health.

This clonotype appeared a few times. This chain connects TRBV21-1 to TRBJ2-3; the table calls TRBD2, which could not be checked here. TRBV21-1 is deemed a pseudogene. CDR3 length: 17 amino acids. CDR3 nucleotide sequence: TGTGCCAGCAGCAAAGCGCAGGGACTAGATTTTCGAAACCCGCAGTATTTT. Residues: CASSKAQGLDFRNPQYF.

This clonotype showed up just a few times. This sequence joins TRBV6-2 or TRBV6-3 and TRBJ1-1, with D unresolved. Trimming removed 0 bases from V and 6 bases from J, with 14 bases in between. The CDR3 spans 15 residues. Germline values: CDR1 MNHEY, CDR2 SVGEGT. CDR3 bases: TGTGCCAGCAGTTACTCGATAGGCGGATACGCTGAAGCTTTCTTT. Translation: CASSYSIGGYAEAFF.

This clonotype was observed a few times. The chain is built from TRBV14 and TRBJ2-3; 7 bases fit TRBD1. V shed 4 bases and J 6 bases; nucleotides not matched to a gene: 10. The CDR3 runs to 15 residues. The germline gives CDR1 SGHDN, CDR2 FVKESK. CDR3 in amino acids: CASSRYTGVADTQYF. CDR3 bases: TGTGCCAGCAGCCGCTATACAGGGGTTGCGGATACGCAGTATTTT. Using reference TRBV14 and TRBJ2-3 for the parts outside the CDR3, the full variable domain is EAGVTQFPSHSVIEKGQTVTLRCDPISGHDNLYWYRRVMGKEIKFLLHFVKESKQDESGMPNNRFLAERTGGTYSTLKVQPAELEDSGVYFCASSRYTGVADTQYFGPGTRLTVL.

CDR3 protein: CASSQLPPRQTYNEQFF. The CDR3 DNA follows: TGTGCCAGCAGCCAATTACCCCCGAGACAGACATACAATGAGCAGTTCTTC. The chain joins TRBV3-1 to TRBJ2-1; D might be TRBD1 (5 bases). CDR3 length equals 17 residues. CDR1 is LGHDT and CDR2 is YNNKEL in the germline V gene (reference sequence). Trimming left V 2 bases short and J 4 bases short, with 18 bases between.

This chain joins TRBV25-1 and TRBJ2-4, with D perhaps matching TRBD1 or TRBD2 (7 bases each). The J call may be mistaken, given a closer DNA end match to TRBJ2-5. Germline loops: CDR1 MGHDK, CDR2 SYGVNS. The CDR3 runs to 16 residues. The CDR3 here is CASSAPRGGRWETQYF. CDR3 sequence (DNA): TGTGCCAGCAGTGCCCCCAGGGGGGGACGGTGGGAGACCCAGTACTTC.

The sample holds a few counts of this clonotype. The rearrangement joins TRBV7-2 to TRBJ2-1; TRBD2 matches 16 bases. V dropped 5 bases and J dropped 0; count of bases not matched to a gene: 7. CDR1 SGHTA and CDR2 FQGNSA come from the germline V gene. The CDR3 contains 19 residues. The CDR3 region has the DNA TGTGCCAGCAGCGACCCGGGACTAGCGGGAGGGAGCTCCTACAATGAGCAGTTCTTC. Translating it yields CASSDPGLAGGSSYNEQFF.

V and J are TRBV10-3 and TRBJ2-1, with D perhaps matching TRBD1 (6 bases). Germline assignment: CDR1 ENHRY and CDR2 SYGVKD. The CDR3 sequence is 15 residues long. The V and J ends lost 2 bases and 5 bases respectively, with 13 bases between them. The CDR3 reads CAISEGQGSDNEQFF. CDR3 DNA sequence: TGTGCCATCAGTGAGGGTCAGGGGTCGGACAATGAGCAGTTCTTC.

V and J are TRBV27 and TRBJ2-7, with 8 positions matching TRBD2. Germline V lookup: CDR1 MNHEY, CDR2 SMNVEV (reference sequence). With V trimmed by 0 bases and J by 2 bases, 6 bases remained unmatched. The CDR3 spans 16 residues. The CDR3: CASSLSVGTSPYEQYF. The CDR3, as DNA: TGTGCCAGCAGTTTATCGGTCGGGACTAGTCCCTACGAGCAGTACTTC.

The V gene is TRBV6-5, the J gene TRBJ2-5; TRBD1 is a possible D gene (7 bases). This CDR3 has 18 residues. The germline V and J ends were trimmed by 4 bases and 1 base, with 22 bases remaining between them. From germline, CDR1 is MNHEY and CDR2 SVGAGI. The CDR3 sequence: CASSLGDRARGFQETQYF. CDR3 coding DNA: TGTGCCAGCAGTTTGGGCGACAGGGCCCGGGGGTTCCAAGAGACCCAGTACTTC.

CDR3 loop: CASQGTGGSYEQYF. The DNA of the CDR3 is TGTGCCAGCCAGGGGACAGGGGGCTCCTACGAGCAGTACTTC. The V gene is TRBV2, the J gene TRBJ2-7, with 11 bases aligning to TRBD1. Trimming cost V 8 bases and J 0 bases; bases outside gene matches: 3. Germline CDR1 SNHLY, CDR2 FYNNEI. This CDR3 contains 14 residues.

This clonotype was found a few times. The chain combines TRBV27 with TRBJ1-2; possibly TRBD1 for D (6 bases). The germline V and J ends were trimmed by 4 bases and 8 bases, with 20 bases remaining between them. Per germline, CDR1 MNHEY and CDR2 SMNVEV (reference sequence). CDR3 length equals 15 residues. DNA of the CDR3: TGTGCCAGCAGTTCCGAAAGAGGGGGGCTTGGGGGCTACACCTTC. Translation gives CASSSERGGLGGYTF.

The sample holds a few counts of this clonotype. The chain employs TRBV7-2 and TRBJ2-3; D is ambiguous. Germline loops: CDR1 SGHTA, CDR2 FQGNSA. The CDR3 loop spans 12 amino acids. V was pared by 5 bases and J by 5 bases, with 8 bases between. Here the CDR3 DNA reads TGTGCCAGCAGCCGCCCGGGAGATACGCAGTATTTT. Residues: CASSRPGDTQYF.

This clonotype is a singleton in its sample. V usage is TRBV7-9 and J usage is TRBJ2-5; D might be TRBD1 (5 bases). The CDR3 length is 14 residues. V was trimmed by 2 bases and J by 2 bases, leaving 9 bases between them. The germline gives CDR1 SEHNR, CDR2 FQNEAQ (reference sequence). This CDR3 is CASSLIRVQETQYF. Here the CDR3 DNA reads TGTGCCAGCAGCTTAATCAGGGTTCAAGAGACCCAGTACTTC.

CDR3 DNA: TGTGCCAGCAGCCAAAGGGACAGGGCGAACGAGCAGTACTTC. Translation gives CASSQRDRANEQYF. The rearrangement links TRBV3-1 to TRBJ2-7; TRBD1 matches at 9 bases. The CDR3 sequence is 14 residues long. In germline, CDR1 is LGHDT, CDR2 YNNKEL (reference sequence). V lost 2 bases to trimming and J lost 5 bases; unmatched junction nucleotides: 4.

V usage is TRBV5-1 and J usage is TRBJ2-3, with D possibly matching TRBD1 (6 bases). CDR3 length: 16 residues. Germline V CDR1 and CDR2: SGHRS, YFSETQ. V shed 4 bases and J shed 0 bases, with 15 bases lying between them. The CDR3 loop reads CASSEQGAPSTDTQYF. In DNA form, the CDR3 reads TGCGCCAGCAGCGAACAGGGAGCCCCTAGCACAGATACGCAGTATTTT. The full variable domain, its missing parts supplied by reference TRBV5-1 and TRBJ2-3, is KAGVTQTPRYLIKTRGQQVTLSCSPISGHRSVSWYQQTPGQGLQFLFEYFSETQRNKGNFPGRFSGRQFSNSRSEMNVSTLELGDSALYLCASSEQGAPSTDTQYFGPGTRLTVL.

V and J are TRBV20-1 and TRBJ2-1; perhaps D is TRBD1 or TRBD2 (6 bases each). Between the trimmed V and J ends, which lost 1 base and 7 bases, there was a span of 17 bases. The length of the CDR3 is 15 residues. CDR1 DFQATT and CDR2 SNEGSKA come from the germline V gene (reference sequence). CDR3 coding DNA: TGCAGTGCTAGAGGGTGGGGGGCAGGGCAGAATGAGCAGTTCTTC. It is translated as CSARGWGAGQNEQFF.

J is TRBJ2-7 and V is TRBV6-2 or TRBV6-3; D is undetermined. The germline V gene has CDR1 MNHEY and CDR2 SVGEGT. CDR3 length equals 14 residues. Trimming shortened V by 5 bases and J by 2 bases, and 13 bases separated the two germline ends. The CDR3 spells CASSDGSTAYEQYF. As DNA, the CDR3 is TGTGCCAGCAGTGACGGATCCACAGCCTACGAGCAGTACTTC.

This clonotype was counted at least ten times. The gene calls are TRBV29-1 and TRBJ2-7, with 8 bases matching TRBD1. This CDR3 has 13 amino acids. The ends lost 6 bases at V and 2 bases at J; junction bases unmatched: 6. Germline CDR1 and CDR2: SQVTM and ANQGSEA. CDR3 in amino acids: CSVRGTGPYEQYF. CDR3 coding DNA: TGCAGCGTGAGGGGGACAGGACCCTACGAGCAGTACTTC.

The chain joins TRBV29-1 to TRBJ1-2, with no clear D. The germline gives CDR1 SQVTM, CDR2 ANQGSEA. The length of the CDR3 is 15 residues. V was shortened by 1 base and J by 7 bases, with 19 bases between the two germline ends. The CDR3 reads CSVEAVEGQTSGYTF. In DNA form, the CDR3 reads TGCAGCGTTGAAGCCGTCGAGGGCCAGACTAGTGGCTACACCTTC.

This clonotype was seen a few times. This chain joins TRBV7-9 and TRBJ2-1; 7 bases align to TRBD1. V trimming: 5 bases; J trimming: 14 bases; junction bases outside the gene matches: 9. CDR3 length: 12 residues. The V gene's germline CDR1 is SEHNR and CDR2 FQNEAQ (reference sequence). CDR3 coding DNA: TGTGCCAGCAGCACGCTACAGGGGACCAAGTTCTTC. Encoded protein: CASSTLQGTKFF. Combining the CDR3 with reference TRBV7-9 and TRBJ2-1 gives the whole variable domain DTGVSQNPRHKITKRGQNVTFRCDPISEHNRLYWYRQTLGQGPEFLTYFQNEAQLEKSRLLSDRFSAERPKGSFSTLEIQRTEQGDSAMYLCASSTLQGTKFFGPGTRLTVL.